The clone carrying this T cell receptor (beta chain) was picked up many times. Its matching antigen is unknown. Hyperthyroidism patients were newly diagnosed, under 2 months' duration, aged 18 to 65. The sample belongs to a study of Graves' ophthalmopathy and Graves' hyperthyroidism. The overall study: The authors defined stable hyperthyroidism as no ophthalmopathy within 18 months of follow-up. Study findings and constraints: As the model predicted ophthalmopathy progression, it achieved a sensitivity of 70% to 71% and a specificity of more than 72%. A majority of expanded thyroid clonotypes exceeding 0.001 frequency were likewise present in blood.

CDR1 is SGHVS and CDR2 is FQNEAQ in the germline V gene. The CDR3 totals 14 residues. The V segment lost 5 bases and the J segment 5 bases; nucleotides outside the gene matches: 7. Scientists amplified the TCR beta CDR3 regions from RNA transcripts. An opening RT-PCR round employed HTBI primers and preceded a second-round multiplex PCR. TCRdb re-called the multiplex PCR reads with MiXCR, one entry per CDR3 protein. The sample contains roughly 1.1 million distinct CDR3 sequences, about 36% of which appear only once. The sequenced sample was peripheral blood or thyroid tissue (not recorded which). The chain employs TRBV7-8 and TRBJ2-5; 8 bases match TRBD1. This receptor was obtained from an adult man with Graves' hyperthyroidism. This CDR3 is CASSTRTGLETQYF. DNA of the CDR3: TGTGCCAGCAGCACCCGGACAGGGTTGGAGACCCAGTACTTC.